This T cell receptor (beta chain) appears in the sequencing data of a study of tumor-infiltrating lymphocytes in oesophageal squamous cell carcinoma. TCRdb re-called the PCR reads with MiXCR, one entry per CDR3 protein. The repertoire consists of about 13,000 distinct CDR3 sequences, with roughly half occurring once and the leading ten covering 9.5% to 13%. By share, this clonotype ranks as large. At one of its ends the junction is not consistent with the germline gene, which may arise from a read error. CDR3 length: 13 residues. Germline assignment: CDR1 SSHAT and CDR2 FNYEAQ (reference sequence). The sample was blood. This TCR derives from a female donor with esophageal squamous cell carcinoma. This chain links TRBV7-7 with TRBJ2-1, with D possibly matching TRBD1 (5 bases). The CDR3 DNA follows: TGTGCTAGCAGCAAGGACATATACAATGAGCAGTTCTTC. Protein sequence: CASSKDIYNEQFF.